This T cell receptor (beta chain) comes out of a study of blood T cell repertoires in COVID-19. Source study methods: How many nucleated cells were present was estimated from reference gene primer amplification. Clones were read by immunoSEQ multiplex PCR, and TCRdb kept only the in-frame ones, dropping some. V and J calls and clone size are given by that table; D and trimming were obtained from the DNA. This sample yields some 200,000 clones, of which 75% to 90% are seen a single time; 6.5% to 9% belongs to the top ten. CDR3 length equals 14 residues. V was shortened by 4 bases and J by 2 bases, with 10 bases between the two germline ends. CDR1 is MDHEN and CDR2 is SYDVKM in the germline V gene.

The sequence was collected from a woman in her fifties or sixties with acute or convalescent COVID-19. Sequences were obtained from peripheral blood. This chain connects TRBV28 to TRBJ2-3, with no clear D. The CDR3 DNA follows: TGTGCCAGCAGTTCTCGCAAGCTCACAGATACGCAGTATTTT. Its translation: CASSSRKLTDTQYF.